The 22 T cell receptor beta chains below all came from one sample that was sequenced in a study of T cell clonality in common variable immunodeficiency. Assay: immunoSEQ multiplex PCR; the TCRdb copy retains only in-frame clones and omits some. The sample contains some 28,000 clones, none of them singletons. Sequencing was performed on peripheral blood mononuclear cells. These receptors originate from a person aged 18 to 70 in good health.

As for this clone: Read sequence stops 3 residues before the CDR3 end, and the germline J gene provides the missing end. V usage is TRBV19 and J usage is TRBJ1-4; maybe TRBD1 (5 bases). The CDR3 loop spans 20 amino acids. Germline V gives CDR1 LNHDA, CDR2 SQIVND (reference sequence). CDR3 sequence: CASSIIGGGSLGSGANVLFF. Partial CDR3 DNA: TGTGCCAGTAGTATTATTGGCGGGGGGTCCCTTGGGTCTGGGGCCAACGTA. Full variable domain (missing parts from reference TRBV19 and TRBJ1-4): DGGITQSPKYLFRKEGQNVTLSCEQNLNHDAMYWYRQDPGQGLRLIYYSQIVNDFQKGDIAEGYSVSREKKESFPLTVTSAQKNPTAFYLCASSIIGGGSLGSGANVLFFGSGTQLSVL.

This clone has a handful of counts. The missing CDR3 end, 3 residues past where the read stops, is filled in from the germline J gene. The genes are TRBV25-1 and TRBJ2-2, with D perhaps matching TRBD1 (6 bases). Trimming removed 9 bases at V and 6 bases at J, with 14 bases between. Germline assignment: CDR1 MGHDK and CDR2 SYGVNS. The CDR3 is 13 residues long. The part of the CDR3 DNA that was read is TGTGCCAGAGGGGGAAGGGACGCCGGGGAG. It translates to CARGGRDAGE. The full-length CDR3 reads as CARGGRDAGELFF.

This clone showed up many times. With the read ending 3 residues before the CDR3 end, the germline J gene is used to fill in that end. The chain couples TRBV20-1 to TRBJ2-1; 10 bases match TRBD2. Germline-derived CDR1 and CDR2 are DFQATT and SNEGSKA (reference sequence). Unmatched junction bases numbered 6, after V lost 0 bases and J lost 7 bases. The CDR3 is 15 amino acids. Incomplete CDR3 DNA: TGCAGTGCTAGAGAGTGGGGGACTAGCGCGAATGAG. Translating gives CSAREWGTSANE. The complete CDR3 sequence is CSAREWGTSANEQFF.

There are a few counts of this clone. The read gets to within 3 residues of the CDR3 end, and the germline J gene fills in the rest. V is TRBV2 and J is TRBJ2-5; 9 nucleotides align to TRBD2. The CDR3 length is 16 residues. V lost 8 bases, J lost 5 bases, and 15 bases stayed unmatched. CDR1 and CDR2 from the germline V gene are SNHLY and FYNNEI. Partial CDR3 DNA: TGTGCCAGCGCCCGAGCCGGCGGGGGGGCCGTTGAGACC. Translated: CASARAGGGAVET. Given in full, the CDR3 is CASARAGGGAVETQYF. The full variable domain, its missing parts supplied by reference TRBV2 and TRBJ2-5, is EPEVTQTPSHQVTQMGQEVILRCVPISNHLYFYWYRQILGQKVEFLVSFYNNEISEKSEIFDDQFSVERPDGSNFTLKIRSTKLEDSAMYFCASARAGGGAVETQYFGPGTRLLVL.

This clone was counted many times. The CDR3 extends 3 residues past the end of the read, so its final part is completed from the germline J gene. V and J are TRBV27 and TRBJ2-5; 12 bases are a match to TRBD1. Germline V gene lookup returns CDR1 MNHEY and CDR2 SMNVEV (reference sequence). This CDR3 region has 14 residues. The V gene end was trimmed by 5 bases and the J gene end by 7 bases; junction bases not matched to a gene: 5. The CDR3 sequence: CASSPGTGGVTQYF. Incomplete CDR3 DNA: TGTGCCAGCAGTCCCGGGACAGGGGGCGTGACC.

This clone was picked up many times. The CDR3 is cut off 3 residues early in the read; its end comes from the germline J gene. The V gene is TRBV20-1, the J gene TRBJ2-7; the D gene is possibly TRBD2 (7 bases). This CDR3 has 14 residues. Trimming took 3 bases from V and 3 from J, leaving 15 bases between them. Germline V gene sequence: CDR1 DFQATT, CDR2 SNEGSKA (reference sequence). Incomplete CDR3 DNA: TGCAGTGCTAGTTTCCCGGGGGGCGGCTACGAG. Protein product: CSASFPGGGYE. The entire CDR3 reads CSASFPGGGYEQYF.

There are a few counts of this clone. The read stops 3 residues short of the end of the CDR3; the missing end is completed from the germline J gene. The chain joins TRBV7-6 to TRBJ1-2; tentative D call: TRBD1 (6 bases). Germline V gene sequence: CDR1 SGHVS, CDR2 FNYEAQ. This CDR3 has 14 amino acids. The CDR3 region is CASSPGGSYNDYTF. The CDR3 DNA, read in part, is TGTGCCAGCAGTCCGGGGGGCTCCTACAATGAC.

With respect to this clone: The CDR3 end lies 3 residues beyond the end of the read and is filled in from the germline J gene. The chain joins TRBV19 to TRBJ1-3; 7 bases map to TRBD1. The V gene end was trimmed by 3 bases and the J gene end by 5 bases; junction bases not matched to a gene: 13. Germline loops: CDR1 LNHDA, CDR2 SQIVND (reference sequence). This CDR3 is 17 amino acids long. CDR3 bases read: TGTGCCAGTAGTATGATGGCGACAACAGGGGCCCGAAACACC. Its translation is CASSMMATTGARNT. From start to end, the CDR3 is CASSMMATTGARNTIYF. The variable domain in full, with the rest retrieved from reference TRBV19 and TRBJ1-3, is DGGITQSPKYLFRKEGQNVTLSCEQNLNHDAMYWYRQDPGQGLRLIYYSQIVNDFQKGDIAEGYSVSREKKESFPLTVTSAQKNPTAFYLCASSMMATTGARNTIYFGEGSWLTVV.

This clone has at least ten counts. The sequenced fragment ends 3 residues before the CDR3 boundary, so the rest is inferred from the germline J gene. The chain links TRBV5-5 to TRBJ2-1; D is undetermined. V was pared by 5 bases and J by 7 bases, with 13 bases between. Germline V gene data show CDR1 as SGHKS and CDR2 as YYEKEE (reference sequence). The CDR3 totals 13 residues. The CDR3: CASSWASSNEQFF. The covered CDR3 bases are TGTGCCAGCAGTTGGGCGAGCAGTAATGAG.

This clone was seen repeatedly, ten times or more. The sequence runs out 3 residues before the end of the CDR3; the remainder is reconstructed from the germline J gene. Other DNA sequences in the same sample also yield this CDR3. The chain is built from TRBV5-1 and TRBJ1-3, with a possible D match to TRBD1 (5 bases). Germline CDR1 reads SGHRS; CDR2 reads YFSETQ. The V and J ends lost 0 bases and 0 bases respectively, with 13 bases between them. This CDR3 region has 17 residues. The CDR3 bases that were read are TGCGCCAGCAGCTTGGCCGTACAGGAGAGCTCTGGAAACACC. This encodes CASSLAVQESSGNT. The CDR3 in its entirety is CASSLAVQESSGNTIYF.

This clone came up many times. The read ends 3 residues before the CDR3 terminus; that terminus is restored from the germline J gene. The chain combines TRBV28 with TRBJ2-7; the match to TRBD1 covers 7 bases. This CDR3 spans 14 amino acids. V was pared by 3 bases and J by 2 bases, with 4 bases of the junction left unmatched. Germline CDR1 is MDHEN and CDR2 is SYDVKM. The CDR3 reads CASSFTGAAYEQYF. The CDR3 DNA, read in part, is TGTGCCAGCAGTTTTACAGGGGCGGCCTACGAG.

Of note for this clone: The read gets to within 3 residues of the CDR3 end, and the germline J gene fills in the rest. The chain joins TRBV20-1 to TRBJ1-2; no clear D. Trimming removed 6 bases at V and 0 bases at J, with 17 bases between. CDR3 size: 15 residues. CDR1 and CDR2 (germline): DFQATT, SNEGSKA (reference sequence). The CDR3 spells CSAHGDGEANYGYTF. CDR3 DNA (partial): TGCAGTGCACATGGCGACGGGGAAGCTAACTATGGC.

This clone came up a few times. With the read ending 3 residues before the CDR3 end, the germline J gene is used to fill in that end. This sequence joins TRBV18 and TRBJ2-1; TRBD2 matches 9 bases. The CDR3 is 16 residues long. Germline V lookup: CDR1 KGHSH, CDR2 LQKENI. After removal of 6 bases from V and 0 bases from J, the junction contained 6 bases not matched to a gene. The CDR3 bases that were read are TGTGCCAGCTCTGCTCTAGCGGGGCCCTCCTACAATGAG. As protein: CASSALAGPSYNE. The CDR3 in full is CASSALAGPSYNEQFF.

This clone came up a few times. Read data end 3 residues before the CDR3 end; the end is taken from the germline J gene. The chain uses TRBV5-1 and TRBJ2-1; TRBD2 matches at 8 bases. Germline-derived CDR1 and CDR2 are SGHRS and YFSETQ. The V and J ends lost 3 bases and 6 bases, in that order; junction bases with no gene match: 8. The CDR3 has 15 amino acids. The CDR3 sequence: CASSYGGAVRNEQFF. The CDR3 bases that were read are TGCGCCAGCAGCTACGGGGGGGCGGTACGCAATGAG.

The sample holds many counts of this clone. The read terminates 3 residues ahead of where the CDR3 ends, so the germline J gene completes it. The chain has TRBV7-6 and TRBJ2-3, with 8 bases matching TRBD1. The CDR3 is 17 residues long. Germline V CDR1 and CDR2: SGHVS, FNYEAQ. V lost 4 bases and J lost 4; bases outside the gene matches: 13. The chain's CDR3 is CASSSPGQGKRADTQYF. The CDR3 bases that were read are TGTGCCAGCAGCTCCCCAGGACAGGGAAAGAGGGCAGATACG.

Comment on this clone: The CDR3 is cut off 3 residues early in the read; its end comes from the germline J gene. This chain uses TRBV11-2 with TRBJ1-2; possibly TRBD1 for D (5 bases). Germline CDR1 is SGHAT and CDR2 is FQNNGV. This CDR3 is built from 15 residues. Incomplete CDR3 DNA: TGTGCCAGCAGCTTAGGTGGGCAGGGTATTATGGGC. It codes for CASSLGGQGIMG. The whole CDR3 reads CASSLGGQGIMGYTF.

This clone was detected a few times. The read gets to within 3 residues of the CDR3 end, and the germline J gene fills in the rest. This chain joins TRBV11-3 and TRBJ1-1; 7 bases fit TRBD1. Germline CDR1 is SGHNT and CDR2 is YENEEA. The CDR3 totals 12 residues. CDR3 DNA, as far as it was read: TGTGCCAGCACCAATACGACAGGGAAA. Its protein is CASTNTTGK. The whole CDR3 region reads CASTNTTGKAFF.

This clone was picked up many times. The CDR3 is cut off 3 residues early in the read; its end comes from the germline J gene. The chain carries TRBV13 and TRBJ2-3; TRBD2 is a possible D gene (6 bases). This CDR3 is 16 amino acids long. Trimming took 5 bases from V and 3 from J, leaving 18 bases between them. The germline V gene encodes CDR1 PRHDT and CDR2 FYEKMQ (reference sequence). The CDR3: CASSKVPSVVTDTQYF. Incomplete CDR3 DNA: TGTGCCAGCAGCAAAGTCCCTAGCGTGGTTACAGATACG.

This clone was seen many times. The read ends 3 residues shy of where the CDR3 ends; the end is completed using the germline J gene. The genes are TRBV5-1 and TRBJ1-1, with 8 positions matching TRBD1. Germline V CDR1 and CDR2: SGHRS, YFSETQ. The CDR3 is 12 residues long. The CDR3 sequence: CASSLSGGEAFF. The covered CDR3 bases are TGCGCCAGCAGCTTGTCAGGGGGCGAA.

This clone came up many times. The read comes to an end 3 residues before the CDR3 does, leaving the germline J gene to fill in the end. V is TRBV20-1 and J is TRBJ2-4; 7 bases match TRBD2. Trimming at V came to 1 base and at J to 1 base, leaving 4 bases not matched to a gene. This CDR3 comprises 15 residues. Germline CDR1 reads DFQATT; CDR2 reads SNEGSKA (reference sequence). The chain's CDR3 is CSARAGGLAKNIQYF. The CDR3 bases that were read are TGCAGTGCTAGAGCGGGGGGTTTGGCCAAAAACATT.

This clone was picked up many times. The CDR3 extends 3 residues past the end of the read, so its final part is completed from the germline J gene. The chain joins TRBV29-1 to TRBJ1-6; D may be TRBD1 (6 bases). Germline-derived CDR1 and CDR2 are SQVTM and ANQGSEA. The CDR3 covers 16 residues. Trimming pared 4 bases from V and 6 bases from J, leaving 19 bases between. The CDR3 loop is CSVVQGQEGPNSPLHF. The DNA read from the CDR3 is TGCAGCGTTGTCCAGGGACAAGAAGGCCCTAATTCACCC.

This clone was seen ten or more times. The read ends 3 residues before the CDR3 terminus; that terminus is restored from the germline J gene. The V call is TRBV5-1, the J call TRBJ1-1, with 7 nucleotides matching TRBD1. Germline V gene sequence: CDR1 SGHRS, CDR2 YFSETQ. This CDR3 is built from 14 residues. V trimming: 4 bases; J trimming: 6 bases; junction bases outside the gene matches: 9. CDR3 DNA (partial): TGCGCCAGCAGCATGACAGGGAACTACGCTGAA. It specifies CASSMTGNYAE. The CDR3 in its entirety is CASSMTGNYAEAFF.